Shown below are 21 T cell receptor beta chains from a single sample sequenced in a study of T cells in localized non-small cell lung cancer. Profiling relied on immunoSEQ multiplex PCR, and the TCRdb table lists in-frame clones only, not all of them. The sample holds 50,000 to 70,000 clones; 80% to 90% are singletons and the top ten take roughly 5%. This material consisted of PBMCs, taken before any cancer treatment. The receptors were sampled from a man between 40 and 70 years old with stage II lung adenocarcinoma.

On this clone: The sample carries other DNA sequences with the same CDR3. The chain couples TRBV5-1 to TRBJ2-2; no definite D call. The CDR3 is made up of 13 amino acids. Germline-derived CDR1 and CDR2 are SGHRS and YFSETQ. V was shortened by 0 bases and J by 4 bases, with 4 bases between the two germline ends. CDR3 in amino acids: CASSLGSTGELFF. CDR3 DNA sequence: TGCGCCAGCAGCTTGGGAAGCACCGGGGAGCTGTTTTTT.

The rearrangement uses TRBV20-1 and TRBJ1-1; D is undetermined. This CDR3 region has 11 residues. The germline gives CDR1 DFQATT, CDR2 SNEGSKA (reference sequence). The V gene lost 3 bases and the J gene lost 3 bases, with 5 bases spanning the gap. DNA of the CDR3: TGCAGTGCTAGGATATACACTGAAGCTTTCTTT. Protein: CSARIYTEAFF.

This rearrangement joins TRBV9 to TRBJ2-1; a weak D match, TRBD2 (6 bases). This CDR3 region has 15 residues. Between the trimmed V and J ends, which lost 0 bases and 2 bases, there was a span of 9 bases. CDR1 and CDR2 (germline): SGDLS, YYNGEE. As DNA, the CDR3 is TGTGCCAGCAGCGTAGATAGCGGCACCTACAATGAGCAGTTCTTC. Protein sequence: CASSVDSGTYNEQFF.

This chain uses TRBV5-1 with TRBJ2-7; TRBD1 agrees at 10 bases. Germline lookup yields CDR1 SGHRS and CDR2 YFSETQ. The CDR3 has 14 residues. V gave up 4 bases and J gave up 3 bases; unmatched junction bases: 4. The CDR3 DNA reads TGCGCCAGCAGCAGGGACAGGGGAAACTACGAGCAGTACTTC. This codes for CASSRDRGNYEQYF. Combining the CDR3 with reference TRBV5-1 and TRBJ2-7 gives the whole variable domain KAGVTQTPRYLIKTRGQQVTLSCSPISGHRSVSWYQQTPGQGLQFLFEYFSETQRNKGNFPGRFSGRQFSNSRSEMNVSTLELGDSALYLCASSRDRGNYEQYFGPGTRLTVT.

The chain recombines TRBV7-2 with TRBJ2-4, with TRBD2 identical over 8 bases. The CDR3 extends over 13 amino acids. Germline CDR1 and CDR2: SGHTA and FQGNSA. Trimming took 3 bases from V and 7 from J; bases not matched to a gene: 2. The CDR3 is CASSFKRENIQYF. For the CDR3, the DNA is TGTGCCAGCAGCTTTAAGCGGGAGAACATTCAGTACTTC.

DNA of the CDR3: TGTGCCAGCAGTCTTCCGGGCCTTGAAGCTTTCTTT. Amino acids: CASSLPGLEAFF. The chain combines TRBV28 with TRBJ1-1, with D uncertain. Germline V gene lookup returns CDR1 MDHEN and CDR2 SYDVKM. Deletions cut 5 bases from V and 7 bases from J, with 11 bases between. The CDR3 runs 12 residues.

The rearrangement joins TRBV7-6 to TRBJ1-6; D gene ambiguous. Germline loops: CDR1 SGHVS, CDR2 FNYEAQ. The ends were cut back, 3 bases at V and 5 bases at J, with 8 bases in the middle. This CDR3 has 14 amino acids. CDR3 region: CASSFGGHNSPLHF. DNA for the CDR3: TGTGCCAGCAGCTTTGGCGGACATAATTCACCCCTCCACTTT.

The chain recombines TRBV7-2 with TRBJ2-7; TRBD2 matches at 7 bases. Germline CDR1 is SGHTA and CDR2 is FQGNSA. Trimming cost V 3 bases and J 4 bases; bases outside gene matches: 6. This CDR3 is 14 amino acids long. CDR3 amino acids: CASSFGEGPYEQYF. In DNA, the CDR3 is TGTGCCAGCAGCTTTGGGGAGGGCCCGTACGAGCAGTACTTC.

This clone was seen a few times. The chain has TRBV5-4 and TRBJ2-5; the match to TRBD2 covers 11 bases. The germline V gene encodes CDR1 SGHNT and CDR2 YYREEE (reference sequence). CDR3 length: 14 amino acids. The junction had 4 bases not matched to a gene; V was cut back by 5 bases and J by 4 bases. The CDR3 region has the DNA TGTGCCAGCAGAGCCGGACTAGCGGGAGAGACCCAGTACTTC. As protein: CASRAGLAGETQYF.

V usage is TRBV5-1 and J usage is TRBJ2-5, with D perhaps TRBD1 (6 bases). This CDR3 has 15 residues. Per germline, CDR1 SGHRS and CDR2 YFSETQ. Trimming cost V 0 bases and J 6 bases, with 15 bases left between them. The CDR3 nucleotides read TGCGCCAGCAGCTTGGGAGGAGCAGGGGTAAAGACCCAGTACTTC. Protein sequence: CASSLGGAGVKTQYF.

A few counts support this clone. The chain uses TRBV7-8 and TRBJ2-1; no clear D. Trimming cost V 1 base and J 7 bases, with 17 bases left between them. Germline CDR1 is SGHVS and CDR2 is FQNEAQ. This CDR3 region has 16 residues. This chain's CDR3 is CASSLEVLYLGNEQFF. CDR3 nucleotide sequence: TGTGCCAGCAGCTTAGAAGTGTTATACCTAGGGAATGAGCAGTTCTTC. The full variable domain, completed using reference TRBV7-8 and TRBJ2-1, is GAGVSQSPRYKVAKRGQDVALRCDPISGHVSLFWYQQALGQGPEFLTYFQNEAQLDKSGLPSDRFFAERPEGSVSTLKIQRTQQEDSAVYLCASSLEVLYLGNEQFFGPGTRLTVL.

Only one count was recorded for this clone. The V call is TRBV6-4, the J call TRBJ2-1, with TRBD2 matching 9 bases. Trimming at V came to 4 bases and at J to 2 bases, leaving 6 bases not matched to a gene. Germline lookup yields CDR1 MRHNA and CDR2 SNTAGT. This CDR3 has 16 amino acids. CDR3 in DNA: TGTGCCAGCAGTGCCCAGCTAGCGGGAACCTACAATGAGCAGTTCTTC. It encodes CASSAQLAGTYNEQFF.

This clone was seen a few times. This chain joins TRBV4-1 and TRBJ1-1; perhaps TRBD1 as D (5 bases). V was trimmed by 4 bases and J by 1 base, leaving 10 bases between them. Germline values: CDR1 MGHRA, CDR2 YSYEKL. The CDR3 is 14 residues long. CDR3 in DNA: TGCGCCAGCAGCCCACTGGGGGGGAACACTGAAGCTTTCTTT. Amino acids: CASSPLGGNTEAFF.

The chain links TRBV7-2 to TRBJ1-3; TRBD1 agrees at 9 bases. The CDR3 is made up of 15 amino acids. V lost 3 bases, J lost 1 base, and 1 base stayed unmatched. Germline values: CDR1 SGHTA, CDR2 FQGNSA. The DNA for the CDR3 is TGTGCCAGCAGCTTGGGGACAGGGTCTGGAAACACCATATATTTT. Its translation: CASSLGTGSGNTIYF.

This chain joins TRBV4-3 and TRBJ2-5; D remains unclear. Germline values: CDR1 LGHNA, CDR2 YSLEER. There are 13 residues in the CDR3. V shed 0 bases and J shed 10 bases, with 12 bases lying between them. For the CDR3, the DNA is TGCGCCAGCAGCCAAGAGACTCCCACAATCCAGTACTTC. Translation gives CASSQETPTIQYF.

This sequence joins TRBV6-1 and TRBJ1-5; a weak D match, TRBD1 (6 bases). The germline gives CDR1 MNHNS, CDR2 SASEGT. This CDR3 region has 16 residues. V lost 3 bases, J lost 4 bases, and 16 bases lay in between. CDR3 DNA: TGTGCCAGCAGTGACGAGACAGGCAAGGGGAATCAGCCCCAGCATTTT. As protein: CASSDETGKGNQPQHF.

The table lists this clone with a count of one. The chain combines TRBV9 with TRBJ2-1, with a tentative D call TRBD2 (6 bases). Germline CDR1 reads SGDLS; CDR2 reads YYNGEE. V was shortened by 4 bases and J by 6 bases, with 23 bases between the two germline ends. The CDR3 extends over 17 amino acids. CDR3 sequence reads: CASSPPRGGTRSNEQFF. For the CDR3, the DNA is TGTGCCAGCAGCCCACCCCGGGGCGGGACTCGTTCCAATGAGCAGTTCTTC. Full variable domain (missing parts from reference TRBV9 and TRBJ2-1): DSGVTQTPKHLITATGQRVTLRCSPRSGDLSVYWYQQSLDQGLQFLIQYYNGEERAKGNILERFSAQQFPDLHSELNLSSLELGDSALYFCASSPPRGGTRSNEQFFGPGTRLTVL.

In its sample, this clone was seen a few times. The V call is TRBV6-1, the J call TRBJ1-5; D ambiguous. The CDR3 loop spans 13 amino acids. CDR1 and CDR2 (germline): MNHNS, SASEGT. V lost 4 bases and J 1 base, leaving 5 bases between the germline ends. The CDR3 spells CASSGGSNQPQHF. DNA for the CDR3: TGTGCCAGCAGTGGTGGGAGCAATCAGCCCCAGCATTTT.

The V call is TRBV10-2, the J call TRBJ1-5, with D perhaps matching TRBD1 (6 bases). The length of the CDR3 is 14 residues. V was cut by 3 bases and J by 4 bases, with 10 bases left in between. The germline CDR1 and CDR2 sequences are WSHSY and SAAADI. The CDR3: CASSEIGGNQPQHF. The CDR3 nucleotides are TGCGCCAGCAGTGAAATAGGGGGAAATCAGCCCCAGCATTTT.

The V gene is TRBV14, the J gene TRBJ2-5; 10 nucleotides line up with TRBD2. The CDR3 is made up of 15 amino acids. Germline CDR1 and CDR2: SGHDN and FVKESK. After removal of 2 bases from V and 2 bases from J, the junction contained 2 bases not matched to a gene. This CDR3 is CASSQRTSGQETQYF. In nucleotides, the CDR3 is TGTGCCAGCAGCCAAAGGACTAGCGGACAAGAGACCCAGTACTTC.

This chain connects TRBV11-2 to TRBJ2-2; TRBD2 matches 9 bases. V trimming: 4 bases; J trimming: 2 bases; junction bases outside the gene matches: 5. Germline values: CDR1 SGHAT, CDR2 FQNNGV. The CDR3 length is 16 residues. The CDR3 region has the DNA TGTGCCAGCAGCTCTGCCGGGACTAGCAACACCGGGGAGCTGTTTTTT. Amino acids: CASSSAGTSNTGELFF.